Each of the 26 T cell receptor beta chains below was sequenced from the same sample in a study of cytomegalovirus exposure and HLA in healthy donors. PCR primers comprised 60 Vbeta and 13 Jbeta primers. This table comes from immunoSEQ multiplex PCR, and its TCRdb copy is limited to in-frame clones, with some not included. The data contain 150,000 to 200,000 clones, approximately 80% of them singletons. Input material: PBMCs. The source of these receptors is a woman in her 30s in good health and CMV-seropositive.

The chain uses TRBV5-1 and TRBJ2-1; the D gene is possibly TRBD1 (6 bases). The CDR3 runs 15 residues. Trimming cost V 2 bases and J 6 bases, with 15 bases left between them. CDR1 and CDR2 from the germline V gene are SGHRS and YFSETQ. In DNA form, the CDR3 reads TGCGCCAGCAGCTTCCGGGCAGGGGCGATCAATGAGCAGTTCTTC. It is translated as CASSFRAGAINEQFF.

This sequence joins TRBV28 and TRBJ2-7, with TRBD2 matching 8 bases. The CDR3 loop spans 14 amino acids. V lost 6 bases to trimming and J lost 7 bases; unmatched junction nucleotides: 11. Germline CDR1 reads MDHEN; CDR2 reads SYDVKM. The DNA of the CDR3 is TGTGCCAGCAGCCCGTCCGGGACTAGGGGAGAGCAGTACTTC. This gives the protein CASSPSGTRGEQYF.

Here the CDR3 reads CASSPTGQTGNTIYF. Written as DNA, the CDR3 is TGTGCCAGCAGCCCCACGGGACAGACTGGAAACACCATATATTTT. This chain joins TRBV5-6 and TRBJ1-3; TRBD1 aligns across 7 bases. With V trimmed by 4 bases and J by 2 bases, 6 bases remained unmatched. The germline CDR1 and CDR2 sequences are SGHDT and YYEEEE. The CDR3 totals 15 residues. Drawing the rest from reference TRBV5-6 and TRBJ1-3, the complete variable domain is DAGVTQSPTHLIKTRGQQVTLRCSPKSGHDTVSWYQQALGQGPQFIFQYYEEEERQRGNFPDRFSGHQFPNYSSELNVNALLLGDSALYLCASSPTGQTGNTIYFGEGSWLTVV.

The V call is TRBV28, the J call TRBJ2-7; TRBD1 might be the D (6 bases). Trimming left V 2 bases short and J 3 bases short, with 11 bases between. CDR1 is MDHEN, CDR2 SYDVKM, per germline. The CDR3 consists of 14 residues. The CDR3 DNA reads TGTGCCAGCAGTTTACCCGGACAGAACTACGAGCAGTACTTC. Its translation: CASSLPGQNYEQYF.

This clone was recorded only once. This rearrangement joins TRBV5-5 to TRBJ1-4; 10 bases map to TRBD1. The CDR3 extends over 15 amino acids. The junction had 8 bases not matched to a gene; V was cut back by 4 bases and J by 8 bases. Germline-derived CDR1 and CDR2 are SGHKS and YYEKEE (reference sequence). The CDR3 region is CASSTPTGGHEKLFF. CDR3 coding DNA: TGTGCCAGCAGCACCCCGACAGGGGGCCACGAAAAACTGTTTTTT.

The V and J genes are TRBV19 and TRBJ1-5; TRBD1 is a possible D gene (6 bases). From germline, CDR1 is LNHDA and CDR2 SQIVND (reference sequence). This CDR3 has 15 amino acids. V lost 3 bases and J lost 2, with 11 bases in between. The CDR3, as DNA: TGTGCCAGTAGTATTGGACAGCTACGCAATCAGCCCCAGCATTTT. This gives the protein CASSIGQLRNQPQHF.

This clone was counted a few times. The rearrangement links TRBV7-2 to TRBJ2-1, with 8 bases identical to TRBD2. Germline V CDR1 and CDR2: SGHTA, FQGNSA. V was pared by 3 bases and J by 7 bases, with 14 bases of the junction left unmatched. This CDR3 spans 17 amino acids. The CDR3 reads CASSFPIAGRASNEQFF. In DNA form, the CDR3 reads TGTGCCAGCAGCTTCCCAATAGCCGGGAGGGCTTCTAATGAGCAGTTCTTC. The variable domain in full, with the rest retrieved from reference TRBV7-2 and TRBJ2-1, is GAGVSQSPSNKVTEKGKDVELRCDPISGHTALYWYRQSLGQGLEFLIYFQGNSAPDKSGLPSDRFSAERTGGSVSTLTIQRTQQEDSAVYLCASSFPIAGRASNEQFFGPGTRLTVL.

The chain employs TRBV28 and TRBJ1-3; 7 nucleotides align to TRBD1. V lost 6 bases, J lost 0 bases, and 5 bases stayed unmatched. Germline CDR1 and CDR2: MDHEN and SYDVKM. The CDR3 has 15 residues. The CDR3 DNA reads TGTGCCAGCAGCCGGGACAGCCTCTCTGGAAACACCATATATTTT. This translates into CASSRDSLSGNTIYF.

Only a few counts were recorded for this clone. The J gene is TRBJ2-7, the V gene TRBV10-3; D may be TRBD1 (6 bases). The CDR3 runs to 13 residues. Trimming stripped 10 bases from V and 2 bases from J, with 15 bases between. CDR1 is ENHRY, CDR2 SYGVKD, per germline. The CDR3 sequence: CATSDSGPYEQYF. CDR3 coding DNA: TGTGCCACCTCGGACAGCGGCCCCTACGAGCAGTACTTC.

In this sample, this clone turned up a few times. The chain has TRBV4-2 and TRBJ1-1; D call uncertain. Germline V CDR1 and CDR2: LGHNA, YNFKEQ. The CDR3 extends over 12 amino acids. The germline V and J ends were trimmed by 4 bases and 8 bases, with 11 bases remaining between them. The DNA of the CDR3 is TGTGCCAGCAGCCGCTCGAGGCTAGAAGCTTTCTTT. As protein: CASSRSRLEAFF.

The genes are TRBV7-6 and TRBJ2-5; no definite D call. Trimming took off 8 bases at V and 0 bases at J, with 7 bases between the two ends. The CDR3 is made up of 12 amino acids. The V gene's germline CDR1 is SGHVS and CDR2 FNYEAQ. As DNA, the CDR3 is TGTGCCAGCGGCCCAGACCAAGAGACCCAGTACTTC. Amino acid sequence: CASGPDQETQYF.

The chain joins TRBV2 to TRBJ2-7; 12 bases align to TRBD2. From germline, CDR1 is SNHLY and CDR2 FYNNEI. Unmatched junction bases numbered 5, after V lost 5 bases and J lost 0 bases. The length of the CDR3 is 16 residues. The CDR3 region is CASSSWTSGISYEQYF. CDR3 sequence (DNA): TGTGCCAGCAGTTCTTGGACTAGCGGGATCTCCTACGAGCAGTACTTC.

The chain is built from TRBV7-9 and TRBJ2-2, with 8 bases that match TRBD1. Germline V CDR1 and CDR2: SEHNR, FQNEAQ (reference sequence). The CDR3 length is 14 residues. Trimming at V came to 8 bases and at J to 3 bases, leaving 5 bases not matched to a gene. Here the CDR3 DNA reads TGTGCCAGCTCCGGACAGGGCGACACCGGGGAGCTGTTTTTT. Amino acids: CASSGQGDTGELFF.

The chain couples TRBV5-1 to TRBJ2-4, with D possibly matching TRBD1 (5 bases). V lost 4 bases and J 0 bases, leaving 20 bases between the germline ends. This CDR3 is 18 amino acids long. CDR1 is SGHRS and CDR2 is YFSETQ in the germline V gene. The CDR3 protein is CASSTGLTATSAKNIQYF. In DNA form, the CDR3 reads TGCGCCAGCAGCACTGGGCTGACAGCAACCTCAGCCAAAAACATTCAGTACTTC.

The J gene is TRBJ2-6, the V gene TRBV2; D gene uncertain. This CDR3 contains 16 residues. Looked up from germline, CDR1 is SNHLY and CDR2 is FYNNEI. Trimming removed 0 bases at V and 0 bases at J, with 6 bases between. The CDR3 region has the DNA TGTGCCAGCAGTGAAGCGCTATCCTCTGGGGCCAACGTCCTGACTTTC. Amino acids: CASSEALSSGANVLTF.

As DNA, the CDR3 is TGCGCCAGCAGACCGACTAGCGGGGGGTTTGATGAGCAGTTCTTC. Its translation: CASRPTSGGFDEQFF. V gene TRBV5-1 combines with J gene TRBJ2-1; 13 bases agree with TRBD2. V dropped 5 bases and J dropped 8; count of bases not matched to a gene: 7. The germline gives CDR1 SGHRS, CDR2 YFSETQ. CDR3 length: 15 amino acids.

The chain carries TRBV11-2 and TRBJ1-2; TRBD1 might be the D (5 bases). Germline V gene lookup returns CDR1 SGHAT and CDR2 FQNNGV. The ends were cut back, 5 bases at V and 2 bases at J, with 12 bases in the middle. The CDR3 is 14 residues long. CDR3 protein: CASSPARGNYGYTF. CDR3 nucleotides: TGTGCCAGCAGCCCTGCCCGGGGGAACTATGGCTACACCTTC.

The CDR3, as DNA: TGTGCCAGTAGGCCGGGGTTACCCTATGGCTACACCTTC. This sequence encodes CASRPGLPYGYTF. The V call is TRBV19, the J call TRBJ1-2, with D unclear. Trimming left V 6 bases short and J 4 bases short, with 12 bases between. Germline lookup yields CDR1 LNHDA and CDR2 SQIVND (reference sequence). The CDR3 is 13 residues long.

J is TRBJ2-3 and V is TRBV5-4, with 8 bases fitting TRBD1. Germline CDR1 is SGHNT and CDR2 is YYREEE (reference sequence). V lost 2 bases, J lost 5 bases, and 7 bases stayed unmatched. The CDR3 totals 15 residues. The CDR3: CASSLPGGKRDTQYF. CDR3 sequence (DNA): TGTGCCAGCAGCTTACCAGGGGGCAAGAGAGATACGCAGTATTTT.

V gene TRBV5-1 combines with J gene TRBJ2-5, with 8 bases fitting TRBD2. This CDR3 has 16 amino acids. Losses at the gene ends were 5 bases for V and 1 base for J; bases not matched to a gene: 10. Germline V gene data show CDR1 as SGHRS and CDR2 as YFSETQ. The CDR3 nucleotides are TGCGCCAGCAGTCCCGGGACTAGTTGGGGCCAAGAGACCCAGTACTTC. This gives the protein CASSPGTSWGQETQYF.

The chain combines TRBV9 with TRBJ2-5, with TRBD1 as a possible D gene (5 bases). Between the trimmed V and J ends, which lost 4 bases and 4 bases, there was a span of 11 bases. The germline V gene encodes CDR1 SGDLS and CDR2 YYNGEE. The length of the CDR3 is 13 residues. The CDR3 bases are TGTGCCAGCAGCTCAGACAGCAGAGAGACCCAGTACTTC. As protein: CASSSDSRETQYF.

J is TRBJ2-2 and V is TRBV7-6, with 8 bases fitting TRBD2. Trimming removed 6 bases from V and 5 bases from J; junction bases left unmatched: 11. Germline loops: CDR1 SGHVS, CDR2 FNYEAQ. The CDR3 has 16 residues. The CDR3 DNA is TGTGCCAGCAGTACCCCGGGGACTAGTCTAACCGGGGAGCTGTTTTTT. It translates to CASSTPGTSLTGELFF.

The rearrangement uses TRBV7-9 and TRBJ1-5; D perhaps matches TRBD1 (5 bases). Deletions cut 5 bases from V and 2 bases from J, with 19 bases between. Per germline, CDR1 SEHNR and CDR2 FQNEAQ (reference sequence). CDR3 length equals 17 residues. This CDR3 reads CASSPAGGGGGNQPQHF. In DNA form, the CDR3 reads TGTGCCAGCAGCCCCGCCGGGGGGGGAGGGGGCAATCAGCCCCAGCATTTT.

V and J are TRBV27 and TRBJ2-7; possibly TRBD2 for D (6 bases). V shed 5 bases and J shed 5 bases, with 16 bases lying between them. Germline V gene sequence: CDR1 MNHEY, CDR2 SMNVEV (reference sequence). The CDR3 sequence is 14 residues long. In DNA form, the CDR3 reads TGTGCCAGCAGTCACCGGGACTCCCTTCACGAGCAGTACTTC. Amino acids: CASSHRDSLHEQYF.

CDR3 sequence (DNA): TGTGCCAGCAGCGTGAGGGGGAAATCGGGTTCGTTTTACGAGCAGTACTTC. Amino acid sequence: CASSVRGKSGSFYEQYF. The rearrangement joins TRBV11-3 to TRBJ2-7; D is perhaps TRBD1 (6 bases). This CDR3 contains 17 residues. Trimming took off 5 bases at V and 4 bases at J, with 24 bases between the two ends. The V gene's germline CDR1 is SGHNT and CDR2 YENEEA.

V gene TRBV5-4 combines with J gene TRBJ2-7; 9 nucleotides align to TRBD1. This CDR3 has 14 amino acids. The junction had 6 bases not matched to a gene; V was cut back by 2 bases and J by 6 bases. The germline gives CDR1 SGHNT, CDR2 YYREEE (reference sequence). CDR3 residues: CASSLQQGAIEQYF. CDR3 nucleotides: TGTGCCAGCAGCTTACAACAGGGGGCGATCGAGCAGTACTTC.